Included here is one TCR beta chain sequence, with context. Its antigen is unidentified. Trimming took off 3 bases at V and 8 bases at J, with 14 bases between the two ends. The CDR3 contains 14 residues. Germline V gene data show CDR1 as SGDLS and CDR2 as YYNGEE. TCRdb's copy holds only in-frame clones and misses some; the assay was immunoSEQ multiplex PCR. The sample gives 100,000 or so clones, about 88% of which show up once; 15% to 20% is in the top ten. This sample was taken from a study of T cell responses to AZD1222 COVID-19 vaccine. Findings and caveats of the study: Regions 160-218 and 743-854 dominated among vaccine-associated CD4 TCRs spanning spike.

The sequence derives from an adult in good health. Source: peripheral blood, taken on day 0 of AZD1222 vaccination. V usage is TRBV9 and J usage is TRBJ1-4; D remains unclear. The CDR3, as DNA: TGTGCCAGCAGCGCACCTGGGCAGGCCGAAAAACTGTTTTTT. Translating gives CASSAPGQAEKLFF.